This T cell receptor (beta chain) is drawn from a study of T-cell reconstitution after alpha-beta-depleted transplantation in children. CDR3 size: 14 residues. V gave up 6 bases and J gave up 5 bases; unmatched junction bases: 7. Germline V gives CDR1 DFQATT, CDR2 SNEGSKA (reference sequence). This clonotype has only one observation. The antigen is undetermined. Unique molecular identifiers were used to barcode this TCRbeta library. TCRdb re-called the PCR reads with MiXCR, one entry per CDR3 protein. The sample contains 250,000 to 300,000 distinct CDR3 sequences, 9.5% to 13% of which appear only once. Overall study results and limits: In patients about two months after transplant, alpha-beta T cells reportedly arose from several hundred expanded graft clones. T-cell counts and diversity at one year following transplant were attributed mainly to newly produced T cells.

The chain couples TRBV20-1 to TRBJ2-3, with 11 bases that match TRBD2. This TCR was recovered from a male patient aged 2 to 9 who had a stem cell transplant for chronic granulomatous disease, so the T cells may come from the graft donor. The sequencing here drew on peripheral blood, taken 180 days after TCRalphabeta/CD19-depleted stem cell transplant. The CDR3 DNA is TGCAGTGCACAGGGACTAGCGGACATAGATACGCAGTATTTT. Encoded protein: CSAQGLADIDTQYF.